These 5 T cell receptor beta chains share one sample of origin, sequenced in a study of blood T cell repertoires in COVID-19 (dated by TCRdb to the early 2020s). The library was prepared using the immunoSEQ multiplex PCR assay. TCRdb holds this immuneACCESS table with in-frame rearrangements only. Some clones are missing; in checked studies, unresolved V genes explain under half, and the rest has no known cause. The sample contains approximately 90,000 clones, around four fifths of them found a single time. The top ten hold nearly 3.5% of the sample. Material for sequencing was peripheral blood. The receptors stem from a man over 45 with acute or convalescent COVID-19.

The chain employs TRBV29-1 and TRBJ2-7; 9 bases are shared with TRBD1. This CDR3 is built from 14 residues. The germline V gene has CDR1 SQVTM and CDR2 ANQGSEA. V was pared by 2 bases and J by 1 base, with 3 bases of the junction left unmatched. The CDR3 loop is CSVESDRGSYEQYF. The CDR3 DNA reads TGCAGCGTTGAATCGGACAGGGGATCCTACGAGCAGTACTTC.

This clone was counted only a few times. The rearrangement links TRBV28 to TRBJ2-7; D ambiguous. V lost 7 bases and J lost 0, with 13 bases in between. The CDR3 loop spans 14 amino acids. Germline V gives CDR1 MDHEN, CDR2 SYDVKM. CDR3 nucleotide sequence: TGTGCCAGCACCCCTCAGCGAATCTCCTACGAGCAGTACTTC. This sequence encodes CASTPQRISYEQYF.

There are a few counts of this clone. This chain's CDR3 is CASSLQGWGTEAFF. In nucleotides, the CDR3 is TGTGCCAGTAGTTTACAGGGTTGGGGAACTGAAGCTTTCTTT. The rearrangement joins TRBV19 to TRBJ1-1, with D possibly matching TRBD1 (6 bases). Per the germline V gene, CDR1 is LNHDA and CDR2 is SQIVND (reference sequence). The CDR3 loop spans 14 amino acids. Trimming pared 5 bases from V and 5 bases from J, leaving 15 bases between.

The chain couples TRBV9 to TRBJ2-3, with D unclear. Per the germline V gene, CDR1 is SGDLS and CDR2 is YYNGEE. Trimming stripped 0 bases from V and 2 bases from J, with 10 bases between. This CDR3 has 15 amino acids. CDR3 sequence (DNA): TGTGCCAGCAGCGTAGAGGAGCGTGACACAGATACGCAGTATTTT. Translation gives CASSVEERDTDTQYF.

The rearrangement joins TRBV5-1 to TRBJ2-6, with D tentatively TRBD1 (7 bases). Trimming stripped 4 bases from V and 1 base from J, with 15 bases between. Germline CDR1 SGHRS, CDR2 YFSETQ. This CDR3 has 17 residues. The CDR3 region is CASSPTTGTSGANVLTF. CDR3 coding DNA: TGCGCCAGCAGCCCTACGACAGGGACTTCTGGGGCCAACGTCCTGACTTTC.